The 2 T cell receptor beta chains below were found in one sample sequenced in a study of blood T cell repertoires in COVID-19. Measured with immunoSEQ multiplex PCR; TCRdb has only the in-frame clones, and not every one. This sample yields 210,000 or so clones, of which nearly 85% are seen a single time; roughly 1.3% belongs to the top ten. Sequencing was performed on peripheral blood. Every receptor here comes from a young woman with COVID-19, enrolled during active disease.

The V call is TRBV4-3, the J call TRBJ1-6; tentative D call: TRBD1 (5 bases). Germline values: CDR1 LGHNA, CDR2 YSLEER. This CDR3 is built from 16 residues. V lost 4 bases, J lost 11 bases, and 21 bases lay in between. The CDR3 protein is CASSPQASQGWAPLHF. Written as DNA, the CDR3 is TGCGCCAGCAGCCCTCAGGCCTCGCAGGGTTGGGCACCCCTCCACTTT.

This clone was counted once. The chain couples TRBV24-1 to TRBJ2-3; 9 positions agree with TRBD1. The V gene end was trimmed by 6 bases and the J gene end by 3 bases; junction bases not matched to a gene: 9. In germline, CDR1 is KGHDR, CDR2 SFDVKD. The CDR3 contains 16 residues. CDR3 in DNA: TGTGCCACCAGTAAGGGACAGGGAGGGGTTACAGATACGCAGTATTTT. Protein product: CATSKGQGGVTDTQYF.